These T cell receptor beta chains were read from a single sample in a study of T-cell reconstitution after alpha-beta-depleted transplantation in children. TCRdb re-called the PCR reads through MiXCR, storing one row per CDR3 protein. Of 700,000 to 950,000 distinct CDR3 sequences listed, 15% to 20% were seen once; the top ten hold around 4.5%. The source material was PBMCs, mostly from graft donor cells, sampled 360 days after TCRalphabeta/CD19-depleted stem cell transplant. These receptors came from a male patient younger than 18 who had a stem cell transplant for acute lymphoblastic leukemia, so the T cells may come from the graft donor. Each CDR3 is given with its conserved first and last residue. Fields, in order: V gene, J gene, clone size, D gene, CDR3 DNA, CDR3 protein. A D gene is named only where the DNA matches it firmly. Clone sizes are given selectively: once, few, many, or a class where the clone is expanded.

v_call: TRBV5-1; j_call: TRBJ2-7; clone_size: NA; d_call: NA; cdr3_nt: TGCGCCAGCAGCAGGCTAAGGACAGACACCTACGAGCAGTACTTC; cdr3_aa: CASSRLRTDTYEQYF
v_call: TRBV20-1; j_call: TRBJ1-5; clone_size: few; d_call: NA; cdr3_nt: TGCAGTGCTAGAGTCAGTAGCAATCAGCCCCAGCATTTT; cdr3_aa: CSARVSSNQPQHF
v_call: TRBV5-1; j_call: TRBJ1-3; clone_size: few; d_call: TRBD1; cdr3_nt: TGCGCCAGCAGCTGGAGGACAGGCGGAAACTCTGGAAACACCATATATTTT; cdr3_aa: CASSWRTGGNSGNTIYF
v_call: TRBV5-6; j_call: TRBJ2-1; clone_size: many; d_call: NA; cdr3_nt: TGTGCCAGCACCCCCAGGACTAATCGCCCGGGGAGCGACAATGAGCAGTTCTTC; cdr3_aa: CASTPRTNRPGSDNEQFF
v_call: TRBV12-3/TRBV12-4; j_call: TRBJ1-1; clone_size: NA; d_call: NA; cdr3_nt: TGTGCCAGCAGCCCCCCGAACAGGAATATGAACACTGAAGCTTTCTTT; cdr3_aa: CASSPPNRNMNTEAFF
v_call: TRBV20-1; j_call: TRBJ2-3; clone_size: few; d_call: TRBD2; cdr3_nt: TGCAGTGCAAACACGGGACTAGCGACCATTACGCAGTATTTT; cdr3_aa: CSANTGLATITQYF
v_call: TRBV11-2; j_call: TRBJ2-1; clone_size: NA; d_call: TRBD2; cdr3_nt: TGTGCCAGCAGCTTAGATCTCGGGCTAGCGGGAGCGGCGACGTACAATGAGCAGTTCTTC; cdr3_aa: CASSLDLGLAGAATYNEQFF
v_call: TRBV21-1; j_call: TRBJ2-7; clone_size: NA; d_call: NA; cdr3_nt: TGTGCCAGCAGCAAATTTGGGATAGCGGGAGAATTCTACGAGCAGTACTTC; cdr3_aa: CASSKFGIAGEFYEQYF
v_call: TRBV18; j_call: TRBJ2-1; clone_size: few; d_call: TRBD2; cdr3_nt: TGTGCCAGCTCACCGGCCGGGACTAGCGGTTCGCGGGAGCAGTTCTTC; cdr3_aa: CASSPAGTSGSREQFF
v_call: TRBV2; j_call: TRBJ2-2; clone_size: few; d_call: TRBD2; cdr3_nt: TGTGCCAGCAGAGCGAGCGGGAGCGTTAACGGGGAGCTGTTTTTT; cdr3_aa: CASRASGSVNGELFF
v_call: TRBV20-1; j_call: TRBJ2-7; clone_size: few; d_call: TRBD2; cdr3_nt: TGCAGTGCTAGAGAACTAGCGGGAGCTAGTGCCTACGAGCAGTACTTC; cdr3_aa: CSARELAGASAYEQYF
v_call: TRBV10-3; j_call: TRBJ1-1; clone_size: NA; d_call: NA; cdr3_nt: TGTGCCATCAGTGAACCGGACAGCGACACTGAAGCTTTCTTT; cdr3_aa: CAISEPDSDTEAFF
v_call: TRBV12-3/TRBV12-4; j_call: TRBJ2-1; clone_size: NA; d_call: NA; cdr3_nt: TGTGCCACCGCAAACACGTTGGGTGGGGATGAGCAGTTCTTC; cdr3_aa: CATANTLGGDEQFF
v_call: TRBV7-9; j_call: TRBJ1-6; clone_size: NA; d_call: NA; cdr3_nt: TGTGCCAGCAGCTCCCGGGGTCTAGGGAATTCACCCCTCCACTTT; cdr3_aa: CASSSRGLGNSPLHF
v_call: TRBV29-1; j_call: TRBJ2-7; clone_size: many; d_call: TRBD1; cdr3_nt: TGCAGCGTTGAAGTCCCGGACAGGGGATACGAGCAGTACTTC; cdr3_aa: CSVEVPDRGYEQYF
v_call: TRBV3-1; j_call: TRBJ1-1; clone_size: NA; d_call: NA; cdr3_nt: TGTGCCAGCAGTTTCACACTGACCACTGAAGCTTTCTTT; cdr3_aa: CASSFTLTTEAFF
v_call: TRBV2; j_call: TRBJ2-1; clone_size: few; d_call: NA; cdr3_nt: TGTGCCAGCAGGAGGTCGGTAGCAACCTCTTACAATGAGCAGTTCTTC; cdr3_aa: CASRRSVATSYNEQFF
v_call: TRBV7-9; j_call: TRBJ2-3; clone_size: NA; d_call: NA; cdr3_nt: TGTGCCAGCAGCGCGTACAGGAGCACCACAGATACGCAGTATTTT; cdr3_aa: CASSAYRSTTDTQYF
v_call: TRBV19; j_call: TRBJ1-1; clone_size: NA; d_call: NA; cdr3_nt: TGTGCCAGTAGTATGGGGAGTGGGAACACTGAAGCTTTCTTT; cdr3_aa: CASSMGSGNTEAFF
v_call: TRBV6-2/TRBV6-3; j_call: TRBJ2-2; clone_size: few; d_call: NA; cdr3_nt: TGTGCCAGCAGCTCCAACTGGGGGACAGAGAGTAGCGGGACCTACACCGGGGAGCTGTTTTTT; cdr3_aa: CASSSNWGTESSGTYTGELFF
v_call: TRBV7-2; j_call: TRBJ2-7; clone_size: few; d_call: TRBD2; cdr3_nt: TGTGCCAGCAGCTTGGGCGGGAGGACGCCCTACGAGCAGTACTTC; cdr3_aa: CASSLGGRTPYEQYF
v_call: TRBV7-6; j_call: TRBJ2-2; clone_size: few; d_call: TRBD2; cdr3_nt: TGTGCCAGCAGCTTAGGACCTCGAGCGGGAGGGCTGTTTTTT; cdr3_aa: CASSLGPRAGGLFF
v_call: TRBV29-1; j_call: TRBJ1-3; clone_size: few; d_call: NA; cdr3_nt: TGCAGCGTGCGTACGGGTTTTCTGGCTGGAAACACCATATATTTT; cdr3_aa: CSVRTGFLAGNTIYF
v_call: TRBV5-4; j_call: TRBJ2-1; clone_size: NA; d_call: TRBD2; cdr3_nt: TGTGCCAGCCCAGGTACTCGCGGGAGGGCCTCCTACAATGAGCAGTTCTTC; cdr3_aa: CASPGTRGRASYNEQFF
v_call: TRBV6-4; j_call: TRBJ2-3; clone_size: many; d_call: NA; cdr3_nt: TGTGCCAGCAGTGAAGGCAGATACACAGATACGCAGTATTTT; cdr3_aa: CASSEGRYTDTQYF
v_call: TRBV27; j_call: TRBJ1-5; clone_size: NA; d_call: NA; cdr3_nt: TGTGCCAGCAGTTTATACTCCGGGGACACAGGAGGGGTTTATAGCAATCAGCCCCAGCATTTT; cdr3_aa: CASSLYSGDTGGVYSNQPQHF
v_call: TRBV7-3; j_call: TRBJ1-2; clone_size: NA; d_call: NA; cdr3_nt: TGTGCCAGCAGCCTTACAGGGTCAAGTGGCTACACCTTC; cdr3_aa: CASSLTGSSGYTF
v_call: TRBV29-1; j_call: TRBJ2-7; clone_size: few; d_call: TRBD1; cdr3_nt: TGCAGCGCCGGGGACAGGAGCTCCTACGAGCAGTACTTC; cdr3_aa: CSAGDRSSYEQYF